The T cell receptor beta chain described here comes from a study of T-cell reconstitution after alpha-beta-depleted transplantation in children. The TCRbeta library incorporated unique molecular identifiers. TCRdb analysed the PCR reads with MiXCR anew, one entry per CDR3 protein. Here the sample spans approximately 420,000 distinct CDR3 sequences, roughly a tenth being singletons. There are 12 residues in the CDR3. The trim removed 8 bases at V and 8 bases at J, leaving 6 bases unmatched. This TCR was sampled from a human donor who donated a stem cell graft to a child with acute myeloid leukemia. The V gene is TRBV12-3 or TRBV12-4, the J gene TRBJ1-2, with 9 bases that match TRBD1. The specimen was PBMCs from the stem cell graft donor, collected from the stem cell graft. CDR3 amino acids: CASATGGKGYTF. CDR3 DNA sequence: TGTGCCAGCGCTACAGGGGGCAAGGGCTACACCTTC.